The rows below give T cell receptor beta chains drawn from one sample of a study of technical replicates of blood from a few donors. Using immunoSEQ multiplex PCR, the repertoire was profiled, and TCRdb retains in-frame clones only, with some absent. Of about 82,000 clones listed, around 90% are singletons. Sequences were obtained from T cells isolated from PBMCs. These receptors originate from a human donor in good health. The CDR3 runs from the conserved cysteine through the conserved F or W. The order of the fields is J gene, D gene, V gene, clone size, CDR3 DNA, CDR3 protein. A D gene is named only where the DNA matches it firmly. The size of a clone is reported for some rows only, either as once, few or many, or as a class for expanded clones.

TRBJ1-2	TRBD1	TRBV28	NA	TGTGCCAGCAGTTCGACAGGGTGGCTAACCGCTAACTATGGCTACACCTTC	CASSSTGWLTANYGYTF
TRBJ2-7	TRBD2	TRBV5-1	NA	TGCGCCAGCAGCCCCCTCGGGGGAGGGGAGCAGTACTTC	CASSPLGGGEQYF
TRBJ1-5	TRBD1	TRBV4-1	few	TGCGCCAGCAGCCATGGGACAGGGAGCAATCAGCCCCAGCATTTT	CASSHGTGSNQPQHF
TRBJ2-5	TRBD1	TRBV27	NA	TGTGCCAGCAGCCTTTCCGGGACAGGGAAGGACCAGTACTTC	CASSLSGTGKDQYF
TRBJ1-4	TRBD1	TRBV7-2	once	TGTGCCAGCAGTTCCAGGGGGGATTGGGAAAAACTGTTTTTT	CASSSRGDWEKLFF
TRBJ1-5	TRBD1	TRBV19	NA	TGTGCCAGTAGTACAACCAGGGGGCCAATTAGCAATCAGCCCCAGCATTTT	CASSTTRGPISNQPQHF
TRBJ2-3	TRBD2	TRBV5-1	NA	TGCGCCAGCAGCCCAGGGACTAGCGGGAGGGCCGATTCCCCAGATACGCAGTATTTT	CASSPGTSGRADSPDTQYF
TRBJ2-2	TRBD1	TRBV5-1	NA	TGCGCCAGCAGCTTGCGACAGGGGAGAGGCGGGGAGCTGTTTTTT	CASSLRQGRGGELFF
TRBJ2-1	TRBD2	TRBV7-9	NA	TGTGCCAGCAGCATTACACTAGCGGGAGAGGATGAGCAGTTCTTC	CASSITLAGEDEQFF
TRBJ1-2	NA	TRBV7-2	NA	TGTGCCAGCAGCACCTTGGGAGGGAACTATGGCTACACCTTC	CASSTLGGNYGYTF
TRBJ2-7	NA	TRBV19	few	TGTGCCAGTAGTATGGGGCCCTACGAGCAGTACTTC	CASSMGPYEQYF
TRBJ1-5	NA	TRBV18	NA	TGTGCCAGCTCACCCCAGGGGCTCGGCAGCAATCAGCCCCAGCATTTT	CASSPQGLGSNQPQHF
TRBJ2-7	TRBD2	TRBV5-1	NA	TGCGCCAGCAGCTTGGAAGCGGGAGCTCTTTACGAGCAGTACTTC	CASSLEAGALYEQYF
TRBJ1-5	NA	TRBV7-2	NA	TGTGCCAGCAGCGTACAGGGTGCTGGGCCCCAGCATTTT	CASSVQGAGPQHF
TRBJ2-1	NA	TRBV7-3	once	TGTGCCAGCAGCTTAGGCAGCAATGAGCAGTTCTTC	CASSLGSNEQFF
TRBJ2-7	NA	TRBV25-1	once	TGTGCCAGCAGTGGGGGAACAGGCTCCTACGAGCAGTACTTC	CASSGGTGSYEQYF
TRBJ2-3	TRBD2	TRBV7-9	NA	TGTGCCAGCAGCTTAGAGACTAGCAGAACAGATACGCAGTATTTT	CASSLETSRTDTQYF
TRBJ1-4	NA	TRBV12-2	NA	TGTGCAAGTCGCCCTCAGCACAGGGAGAGTCGGGCAACTAATGAAAAACTGTTTTTT	CASRPQHRESRATNEKLFF
TRBJ2-5	TRBD2	TRBV5-1	NA	TGCGCCAGCAGTGCGAAGCTAGCGGGGCAAGAGACCCAGTACTTC	CASSAKLAGQETQYF
TRBJ2-1	TRBD1	TRBV27	NA	TGTGCCAGCAGTTTATCCCGGACAGGGAACAATGAGCAGTTCTTC	CASSLSRTGNNEQFF
TRBJ2-1	TRBD2	TRBV7-9	NA	TGTGCCAGCAGCTTTTCACTAGCGGCCTCCTACAATGAGCAGTTCTTC	CASSFSLAASYNEQFF
TRBJ1-4	NA	TRBV18	NA	TGTGCCAGCTCACCCGAGGGTTTTAAACTGTTTTTT	CASSPEGFKLFF
TRBJ1-1	NA	TRBV18	NA	TGTGCCAGCTCGCCTATCACGCGACAGGCTAGGTCCACTGAAGCTTTCTTT	CASSPITRQARSTEAFF
TRBJ2-7	NA	TRBV6-5	NA	TGTGCCAGCAGTCAGTACAGGGTCTACGAGCAGTACTTC	CASSQYRVYEQYF
TRBJ2-7	NA	TRBV30	NA	TGTGCCTGGAGGGACACCTACGAGCAGTACTTC	CAWRDTYEQYF
TRBJ2-1	TRBD2	TRBV30	once	TGTGCCTGGATCAATGAAAGAACTAGCGGGAGGGGTGGTGAGCAGTTCTTC	CAWINERTSGRGGEQFF
TRBJ1-2	NA	TRBV30	NA	TGTGCCTGGAGGACAAGGCAGGGCTTTTATGGCTACACCTTC	CAWRTRQGFYGYTF
TRBJ2-1	TRBD2	TRBV4-2	NA	TGTGCCAGCAGGCGACTAGCGGGAGACTCTGGTGAGCAGTTCTTC	CASRRLAGDSGEQFF
TRBJ2-7	TRBD1	TRBV29-1	NA	TGCAGCGTTGAAGAAGTGCGGACAGGCGTAACCTACGAGCAGTACTTC	CSVEEVRTGVTYEQYF
TRBJ1-5	NA	TRBV19	NA	TGTGCCACTCAGGCTCTCAGCAATCAGCCCCAGCATTTT	CATQALSNQPQHF
TRBJ1-4	TRBD1	TRBV7-9	NA	TGTGCCAGCAGTCGGGACAGGGTACGTGAAAAACTGTTTTTT	CASSRDRVREKLFF